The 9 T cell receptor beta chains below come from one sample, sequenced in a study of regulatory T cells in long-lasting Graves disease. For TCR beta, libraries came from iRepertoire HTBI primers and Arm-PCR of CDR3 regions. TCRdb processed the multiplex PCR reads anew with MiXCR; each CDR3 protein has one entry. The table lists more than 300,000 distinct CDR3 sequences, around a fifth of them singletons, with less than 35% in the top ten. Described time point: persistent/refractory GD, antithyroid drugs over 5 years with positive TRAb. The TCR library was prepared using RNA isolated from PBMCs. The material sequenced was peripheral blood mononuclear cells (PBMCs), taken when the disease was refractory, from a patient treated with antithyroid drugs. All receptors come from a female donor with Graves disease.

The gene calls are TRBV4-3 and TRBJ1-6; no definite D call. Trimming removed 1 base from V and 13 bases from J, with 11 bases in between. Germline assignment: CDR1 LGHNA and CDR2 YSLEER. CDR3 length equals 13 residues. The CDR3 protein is CASSQGVWNPLHF. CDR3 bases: TGCGCCAGCAGCCAAGGGGTCTGGAATCCCCTCCACTTT.

This CDR3 reads CASSEPGQGLWEQYF. The CDR3 coding sequence is TGTGCCAGTAGCGAACCGGGACAGGGACTGTGGGAGCAGTACTTC. The V call is TRBV19, the J call TRBJ2-7; 9 bases fit TRBD1. V lost 6 bases to trimming and J lost 7 bases; unmatched junction nucleotides: 13. Germline assignment: CDR1 LNHDA and CDR2 SQIVND (reference sequence). This CDR3 comprises 15 residues.

CDR3 sequence: CSARRGVAEQYF. CDR3 DNA sequence: TGCAGTGCTAGGAGGGGGGTAGCCGAGCAGTACTTC. This chain joins TRBV20-1 and TRBJ2-7, with D possibly being TRBD1 or TRBD2 (6 bases each). The CDR3 spans 12 residues. Germline-derived CDR1 and CDR2 are DFQATT and SNEGSKA (reference sequence). Trimming pared 3 bases from V and 6 bases from J, leaving 12 bases between.

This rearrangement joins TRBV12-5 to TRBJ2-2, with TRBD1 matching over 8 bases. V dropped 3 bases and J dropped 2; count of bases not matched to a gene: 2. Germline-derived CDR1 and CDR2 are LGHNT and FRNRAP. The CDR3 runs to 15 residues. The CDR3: CASGLGQGNTGELFF. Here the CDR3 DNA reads TGTGCTAGTGGTTTAGGACAGGGAAACACCGGGGAGCTGTTTTTT.

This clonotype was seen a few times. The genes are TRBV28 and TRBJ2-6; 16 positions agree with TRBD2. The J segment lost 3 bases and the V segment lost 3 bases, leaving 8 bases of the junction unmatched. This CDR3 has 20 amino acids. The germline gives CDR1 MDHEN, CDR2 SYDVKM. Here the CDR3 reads CASSFPPGLAGGRGANVLTF. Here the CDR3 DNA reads TGTGCCAGCAGTTTCCCCCCGGGACTAGCGGGAGGGCGTGGGGCCAACGTCCTGACTTTC. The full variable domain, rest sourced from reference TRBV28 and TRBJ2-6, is DVKVTQSSRYLVKRTGEKVFLECVQDMDHENMFWYRQDPGLGLRLIYFSYDVKMKEKGDIPEGYSVSREKKERFSLILESASTNQTSMYLCASSFPPGLAGGRGANVLTFGAGSRLTVL.

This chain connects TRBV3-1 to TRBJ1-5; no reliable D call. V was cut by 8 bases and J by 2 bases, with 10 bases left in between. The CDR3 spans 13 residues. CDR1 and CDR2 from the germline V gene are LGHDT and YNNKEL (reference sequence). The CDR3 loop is CASARSGNQPQHF. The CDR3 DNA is TGTGCCAGCGCGAGGAGCGGCAATCAGCCCCAGCATTTT.

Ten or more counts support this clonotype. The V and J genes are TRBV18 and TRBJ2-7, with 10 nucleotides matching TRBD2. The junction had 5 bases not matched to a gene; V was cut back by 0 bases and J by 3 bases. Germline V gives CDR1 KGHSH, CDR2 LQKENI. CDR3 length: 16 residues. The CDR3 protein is CASSPPLAGVHYEQYF. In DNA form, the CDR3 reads TGTGCCAGCTCACCACCCCTAGCGGGAGTGCACTACGAGCAGTACTTC.

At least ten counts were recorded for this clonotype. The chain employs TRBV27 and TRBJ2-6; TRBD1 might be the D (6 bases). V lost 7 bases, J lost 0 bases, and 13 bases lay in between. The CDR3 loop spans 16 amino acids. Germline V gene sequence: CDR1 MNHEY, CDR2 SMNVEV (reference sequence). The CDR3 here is CASTNRASSGANVLTF. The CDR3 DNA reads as TGTGCCAGCACCAACAGGGCCAGCTCTGGGGCCAACGTCCTGACTTTC.

In nucleotides, the CDR3 is TGTGCCAGCAGTGAAGCGGGTCCCATCTACGAGCAGTACTTC. Protein: CASSEAGPIYEQYF. The genes are TRBV2 and TRBJ2-7; D not resolved. Germline CDR1 is SNHLY and CDR2 is FYNNEI. V was shortened by 0 bases and J by 3 bases, with 9 bases between the two germline ends. CDR3 length: 14 residues.